The source of this T cell receptor (beta chain) is a study of radiotherapy plus CTLA-4 blockade in lung cancer. V was shortened by 5 bases and J by 4 bases, with 19 bases between the two germline ends. The CDR3 has 16 residues. Germline V gene sequence: CDR1 SGHVS, CDR2 FNYEAQ. Assay used: immunoSEQ multiplex PCR; TCRdb lists only in-frame clones, some missing. The sample includes nearly 110,000 clones, approximately 81% seen only once; the top ten take under 2.5%. The chain employs TRBV7-6 and TRBJ2-3, with D uncertain. This sequence originates from a human donor with non-small cell lung cancer that progressed on radiotherapy plus ipilimumab. Some clones in this sample may be carry-over from other donors' samples. Material: peripheral blood, obtained from a patient treated with radiotherapy plus ipilimumab. DNA for the CDR3: TGTGCCAGCAGCCCTCGGCAATCTGGGTTTTCAGATACGCAGTATTTT. Protein: CASSPRQSGFSDTQYF.